Reported below is one T cell receptor (beta chain). What it binds is unknown. V lost 10 bases and J lost 3, with 12 bases in between. CDR3 length equals 12 residues. Germline-derived CDR1 and CDR2 are MRHNA and SNTAGT. The sample is drawn from a study of OX40 agonist ivuxolimab in advanced cancers. Overall study results and limits: Antigen specificity of clonally expanded peripheral T cells was not established. The average count of expanded clones was higher among CD8+ T cells than among CD4+.

The method was immunoSEQ multiplex PCR; TCRdb's version includes in-frame clones alone and lacks a portion of them. Of roughly 50,000 clones in the sample, 85% to 95% were seen once. Samples were taken at baseline and on day 1 of cycles 4 and 7. The source is an adult with an advanced solid tumor such as melanoma, head and neck, liver or kidney cancer. The chain employs TRBV6-4 and TRBJ1-2, with D maybe TRBD1 (5 bases). The sample in question was CD4+ or CD8+ T cells sorted from blood, obtained in a trial of the OX40 agonist ivuxolimab. Here the CDR3 DNA reads TGTGCCATCAAAGGGGAGTACTATGGCTACACCTTC. Translating gives CAIKGEYYGYTF.